This T cell receptor beta chain stems from a study of T cell responses to AZD1222 COVID-19 vaccine. Whole-study findings and limits: Females outnumbered males among donors, who were mostly white British; clonal diversity was possibly underestimated. Just a handful of AZD1222 recipients tested seropositive at baseline.

With 4 bases clipped from V and 10 bases from J, the junction kept 12 bases outside the gene matches. The CDR3 runs 16 residues. The germline V gene has CDR1 SGHNT and CDR2 YYREEE (reference sequence). Details on this clone: Its specificity is unknown.

Data came from immunoSEQ multiplex PCR; TCRdb stores just in-frame clones and leaves some out. Of some 150,000 clones detected, roughly 93% appear once; the ten largest clones hold more than 0.8%. The gene calls are TRBV5-4 and TRBJ2-1; TRBD1 matches 12 bases. The source is an adult in good health. Here the sequenced sample was peripheral blood, taken on day 0 of MenACWY control vaccination. The CDR3 loop is CASSNVRGQGAGEQFF. The CDR3 region has the DNA TGTGCCAGCAGCAACGTTAGGGGACAGGGGGCTGGAGAGCAGTTCTTC.